Presented here are 6 T cell receptor beta chains from one specimen sequenced in a study of T cell responses to AZD1222 COVID-19 vaccine. Profiling relied on immunoSEQ multiplex PCR, and the TCRdb table lists in-frame clones only, not all of them. The sample has over 120,000 clones, over 90% seen once. The specimen comprised peripheral blood, sampled 28 days after the second AZD1222 dose. The receptors stem from an adult who received the AZD1222 COVID-19 vaccine.

CDR3 protein: CAWSNRGPSYGYTF. The CDR3 DNA reads as TGTGCCTGGTCTAACAGGGGGCCCAGCTATGGCTACACCTTC. J is TRBJ1-2 and V is TRBV30; TRBD1 matches at 9 bases. The V and J ends lost 5 bases and 4 bases, in that order; junction bases with no gene match: 8. The germline gives CDR1 GTSNPN, CDR2 SVGIG (reference sequence). This CDR3 region has 14 residues. Looking up the rest from reference TRBV30 and TRBJ1-2 gives the full variable domain: SQTIHQWPATLVQPVGSPLSLECTVEGTSNPNLYWYRQAAGRGLQLLFYSVGIGQISSEVPQNLSASRPQDRQFILSSKKLLLSDSGFYLCAWSNRGPSYGYTFGSGTRLTVV.

This clone was seen once. The V call is TRBV7-8, the J call TRBJ1-5; tentative D call: TRBD1 (5 bases). The CDR3 has 14 residues. V was cut by 3 bases and J by 5 bases, with 11 bases left in between. Germline V gives CDR1 SGHVS, CDR2 FQNEAQ. In DNA form, the CDR3 reads TGTGCCAGCAGCTTTGGGGGTTACCATCAGCCCCAGCATTTT. Translation gives CASSFGGYHQPQHF.

The count of this clone is one. V gene TRBV7-2 combines with J gene TRBJ1-5, with a weak D call TRBD1 (5 bases). Germline V gene sequence: CDR1 SGHTA, CDR2 FQGNSA. With 5 bases removed from V and 3 bases from J, the gap between germline ends came to 8 bases. The CDR3 sequence is 13 residues long. The CDR3 DNA reads TGTGCCAGCAGCCCGGACAACAATCAGCCCCAGCATTTT. Amino acids: CASSPDNNQPQHF.

The rearrangement links TRBV7-8 to TRBJ1-6; D ambiguous. With 5 bases removed from V and 10 bases from J, the gap between germline ends came to 18 bases. Germline CDR1 is SGHVS and CDR2 is FQNEAQ. The CDR3 is made up of 15 amino acids. CDR3 DNA sequence: TGTGCCAGCAGCCAGGACCCCGCCTATGGGTCACCCCTCCACTTT. This gives the protein CASSQDPAYGSPLHF. Supplemented by reference TRBV7-8 and TRBJ1-6, the full variable domain reads GAGVSQSPRYKVAKRGQDVALRCDPISGHVSLFWYQQALGQGPEFLTYFQNEAQLDKSGLPSDRFFAERPEGSVSTLKIQRTQQEDSAVYLCASSQDPAYGSPLHFGNGTRLTVT.

This chain uses TRBV9 with TRBJ2-1, with TRBD2 identical over 15 bases. The CDR3 extends over 19 amino acids. Trimming took 3 bases from V and 0 from J; bases not matched to a gene: 7. Per the germline V gene, CDR1 is SGDLS and CDR2 is YYNGEE. CDR3 nucleotides: TGTGCCAGCAGCGGGGGGACTAGCGGGAGGCCGAGCTCCTACAATGAGCAGTTCTTC. Amino acid sequence: CASSGGTSGRPSSYNEQFF.

The CDR3 DNA follows: TGTGCCAGTAGTACAGGGGTTACGAGCAATCAGCCCCAGCATTTT. Protein sequence: CASSTGVTSNQPQHF. The chain couples TRBV19 to TRBJ1-5; a weak D match, TRBD1 (6 bases). V was shortened by 4 bases and J by 1 base, with 11 bases between the two germline ends. This CDR3 is built from 15 residues. The germline gives CDR1 LNHDA, CDR2 SQIVND (reference sequence).